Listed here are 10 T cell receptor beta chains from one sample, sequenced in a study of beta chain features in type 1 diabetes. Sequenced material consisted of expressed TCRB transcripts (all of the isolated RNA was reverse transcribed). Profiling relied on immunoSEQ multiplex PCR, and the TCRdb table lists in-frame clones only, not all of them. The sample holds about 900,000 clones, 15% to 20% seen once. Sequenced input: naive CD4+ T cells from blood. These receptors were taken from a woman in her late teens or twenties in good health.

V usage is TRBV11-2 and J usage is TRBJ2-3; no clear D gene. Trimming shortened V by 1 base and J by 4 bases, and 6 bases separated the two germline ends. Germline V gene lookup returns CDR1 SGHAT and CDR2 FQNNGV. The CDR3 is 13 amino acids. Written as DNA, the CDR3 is TGTGCCAGCAGCTTAGGAGTACCAGATACGCAGTATTTT. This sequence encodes CASSLGVPDTQYF.

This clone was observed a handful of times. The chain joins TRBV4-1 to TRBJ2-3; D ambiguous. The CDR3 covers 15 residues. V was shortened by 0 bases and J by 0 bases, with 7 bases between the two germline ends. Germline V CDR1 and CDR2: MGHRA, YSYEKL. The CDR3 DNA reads TGCGCCAGCAGCCAAGATCCTCGAAGCACAGATACGCAGTATTTT. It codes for CASSQDPRSTDTQYF.

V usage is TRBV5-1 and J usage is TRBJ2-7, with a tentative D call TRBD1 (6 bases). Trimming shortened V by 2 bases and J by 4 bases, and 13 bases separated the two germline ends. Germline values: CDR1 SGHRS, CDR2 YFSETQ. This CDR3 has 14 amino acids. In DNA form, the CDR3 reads TGCGCCAGCAGCTTTCTAGGGGACAAATACGAGCAGTACTTC. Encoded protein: CASSFLGDKYEQYF.

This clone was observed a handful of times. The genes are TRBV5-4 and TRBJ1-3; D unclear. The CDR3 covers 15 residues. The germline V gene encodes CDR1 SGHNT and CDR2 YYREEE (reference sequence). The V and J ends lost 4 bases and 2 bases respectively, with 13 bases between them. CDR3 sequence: CASSQDGSPGNTIYF. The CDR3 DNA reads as TGTGCCAGCAGCCAGGACGGGTCCCCTGGAAACACCATATATTTT.

Written as DNA, the CDR3 is TGTGCCAGCAGCTTCCTAGAGGGTCGGAATGAGCAGTTCTTC. Amino acids: CASSFLEGRNEQFF. The J gene is TRBJ2-1, the V gene TRBV5-6, with TRBD2 as a possible D gene (5 bases). The CDR3 extends over 14 amino acids. CDR1 and CDR2 from the germline V gene are SGHDT and YYEEEE. Trimming took off 2 bases at V and 7 bases at J, with 13 bases between the two ends.

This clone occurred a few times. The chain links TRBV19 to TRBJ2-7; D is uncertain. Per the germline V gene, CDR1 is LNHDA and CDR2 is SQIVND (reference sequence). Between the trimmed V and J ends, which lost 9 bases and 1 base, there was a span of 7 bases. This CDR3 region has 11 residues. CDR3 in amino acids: CASRGSYEQYF. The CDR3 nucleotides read TGTGCCAGCCGAGGATCCTACGAGCAGTACTTC.

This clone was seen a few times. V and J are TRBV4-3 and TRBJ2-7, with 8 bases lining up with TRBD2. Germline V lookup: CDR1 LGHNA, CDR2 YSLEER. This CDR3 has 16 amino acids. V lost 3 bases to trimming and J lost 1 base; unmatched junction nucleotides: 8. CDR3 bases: TGCGCCAGCAGCCAGTTTAGCGGGACCCGATCCTACGAGCAGTACTTC. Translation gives CASSQFSGTRSYEQYF.

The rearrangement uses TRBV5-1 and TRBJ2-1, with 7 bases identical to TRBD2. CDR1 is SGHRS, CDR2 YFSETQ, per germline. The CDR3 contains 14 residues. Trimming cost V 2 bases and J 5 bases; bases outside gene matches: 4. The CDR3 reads CASSFGTTNNEQFF. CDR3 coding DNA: TGCGCCAGCAGCTTCGGGACTACTAACAATGAGCAGTTCTTC.

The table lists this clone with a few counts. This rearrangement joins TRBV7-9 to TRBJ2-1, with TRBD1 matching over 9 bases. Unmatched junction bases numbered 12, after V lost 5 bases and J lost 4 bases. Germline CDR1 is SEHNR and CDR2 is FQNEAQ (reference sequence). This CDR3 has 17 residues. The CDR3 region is CASSARDGQGRYNEQFF. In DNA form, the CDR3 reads TGTGCCAGCAGCGCCCGAGACGGACAGGGGCGGTACAATGAGCAGTTCTTC.

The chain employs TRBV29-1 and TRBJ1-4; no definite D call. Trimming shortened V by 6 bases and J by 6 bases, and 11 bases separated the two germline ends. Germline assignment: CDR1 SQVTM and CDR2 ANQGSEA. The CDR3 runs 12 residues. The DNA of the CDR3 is TGCAGCGTGTGGGGTGGGGATGAAAAACTGTTTTTT. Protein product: CSVWGGDEKLFF.